This T cell receptor (beta chain) comes out of a study of vaccination and CD4 T cells after COVID-19. Study-level results: Data came from relatively few convalescent patients and lacked early post-infection timepoints.

Time point here: late sampling 161 to 241 days after vaccination in three convalescent patients. On this clonotype: The antigen is not known.

The V gene's germline CDR1 is DFQATT and CDR2 SNEGSKA (reference sequence). The junction had 2 bases not matched to a gene; V was cut back by 5 bases and J by 0 bases. The CDR3 is 15 residues long. TCRdb re-called the PCR reads with MiXCR, one entry per CDR3 protein. The sample records approximately 29,000 distinct CDR3 sequences, around 50% being singletons. Sequenced material: CD4+ T cells from blood, taken about 7 months after SARS-CoV-2 vaccination. The source of this sequence is a human donor who had recovered from COVID-19. The chain uses TRBV20-1 and TRBJ2-4; 12 nucleotides line up with TRBD2. CDR3 sequence reads: CSAEGLAGAKNIQYF. In DNA, the CDR3 is TGCAGTGCTGAGGGACTAGCGGGAGCCAAAAACATTCAGTACTTC.